These 10 T cell receptor beta chains came from one sample sequenced in a study of blood T cell repertoires in COVID-19. TCRdb's copy holds only in-frame clones and misses some; the assay was immunoSEQ multiplex PCR. Here the sample spans about 130,000 clones, about 88% being singletons. The sample comprised peripheral blood. Receptor source: a woman older than 75 with acute or convalescent COVID-19.

The chain employs TRBV5-8 and TRBJ2-2; 8 bases match TRBD1. This CDR3 has 16 residues. CDR1 and CDR2 (germline): SGHTS, YDEGEE. The V and J ends lost 3 bases and 4 bases, in that order; junction bases with no gene match: 8. CDR3 DNA: TGTGCCAGCAGCTCCCGGGACAGGCCCTCCACCGGGGAGCTGTTTTTT. Its protein is CASSSRDRPSTGELFF.

The chain is built from TRBV4-1 and TRBJ1-5, with D possibly matching TRBD1 (5 bases). Looked up from germline, CDR1 is MGHRA and CDR2 is YSYEKL. The CDR3 is made up of 16 amino acids. The germline V and J ends were trimmed by 4 bases and 4 bases, with 17 bases remaining between them. In DNA, the CDR3 is TGCGCCAGCAGCCCCTCCGTAGACAGAACAAATCAGCCCCAGCATTTT. Translating it yields CASSPSVDRTNQPQHF.

The chain is built from TRBV5-4 and TRBJ2-4; possibly TRBD1 for D (6 bases). The germline CDR1 and CDR2 sequences are SGHNT and YYREEE (reference sequence). The V end was cut by 1 base, the J end by 6 bases, with 20 bases between. This CDR3 contains 17 residues. The CDR3 region has the DNA TGTGCCAGCAGCTTGCAGCCTTCCACTGGCAGGGGAAACATTCAGTACTTC. This encodes CASSLQPSTGRGNIQYF.

The chain is built from TRBV12-3 or TRBV12-4 and TRBJ1-1, with D possibly TRBD1 on 5 matching bases. V was shortened by 6 bases and J by 5 bases, with 10 bases between the two germline ends. The CDR3 runs 12 residues. The CDR3 coding sequence is TGTGCCAGCAGCTTCGGGGGGACTGAAGCTTTCTTT. It specifies CASSFGGTEAFF.

The CDR3 DNA is TGTGCCAGCAGCTGGACCGGGACAAAGAATTCACCCCTCCACTTT. Translated: CASSWTGTKNSPLHF. The J gene is TRBJ1-6, the V gene TRBV7-6; weak D call: TRBD1 (6 bases). The germline V gene has CDR1 SGHVS and CDR2 FNYEAQ. V was cut by 4 bases and J by 7 bases, with 14 bases left in between. This CDR3 spans 15 amino acids.

The chain is built from TRBV11-2 and TRBJ1-2; no clear D gene. The V gene lost 5 bases and the J gene lost 2 bases, with 6 bases spanning the gap. The CDR3 contains 12 residues. The V gene's germline CDR1 is SGHAT and CDR2 FQNNGV. CDR3 loop: CASSARNYGYTF. CDR3 in DNA: TGTGCCAGCAGCGCGAGAAACTATGGCTACACCTTC.

Here the CDR3 DNA reads TGCGCCAGCAGCTTGGGGAGTTGGGGAGGTGTTCAAGAGACCCAGTACTTC. Translated: CASSLGSWGGVQETQYF. The V gene is TRBV5-1, the J gene TRBJ2-5; TRBD2 might be the D (6 bases). V lost 0 bases to trimming and J lost 2 bases, with 17 bases between them. Germline CDR1 SGHRS, CDR2 YFSETQ. This CDR3 is 17 amino acids long.

The chain has TRBV10-1 and TRBJ1-2; 8 bases fit TRBD1. With 6 bases clipped from V and 6 bases from J, the junction kept 6 bases outside the gene matches. The germline gives CDR1 WNHNN, CDR2 SYGVQD (reference sequence). CDR3 size: 13 residues. CDR3 protein: CASSADRVDGYTF. Here the CDR3 DNA reads TGCGCCAGCAGCGCGGACAGGGTTGATGGCTACACCTTC.

V usage is TRBV5-6 and J usage is TRBJ1-1; D is possibly TRBD1 (5 bases). Germline lookup yields CDR1 SGHDT and CDR2 YYEEEE. The CDR3 loop spans 13 amino acids. Trimming removed 2 bases at V and 1 base at J, with 6 bases between. DNA of the CDR3: TGTGCCAGCAGCTTTAGGGGGAACACTGAAGCTTTCTTT. Protein: CASSFRGNTEAFF.

The chain carries TRBV3-1 (or the pseudogene TRBV3-2) and TRBJ2-3, with 15 bases matching TRBD2. V was clipped by 4 bases and J by 5 bases; unmatched bases: 4. Per germline, CDR1 LGHDT and CDR2 YNNKEL (reference sequence). The CDR3 consists of 16 residues. The CDR3 is CASSLRTSGGVDTQYF. As DNA, the CDR3 is TGTGCCAGCAGCCTTCGGACTAGCGGGGGGGTAGATACGCAGTATTTT.